The present T cell receptor (beta chain) was sequenced within a study of T cells after yellow fever vaccination. Broader study findings: The appearance of a small share of clonotypes in both CD4 and CD8 compartments was observed. Any FACS-sorted repertoire could hold abundant clonotypes that contaminate it from the bulk population.

V was pared by 2 bases and J by 5 bases, with 8 bases between. CDR1 is SGHRS, CDR2 YFSETQ, per germline. The CDR3 covers 12 residues. Worth noting for this clonotype: Antigen specificity is unknown.

It was through 5'RACE template switching that TCR cDNA was made, with a universal primer site and UMIs added. TCRdb redid the calling of the 5' RACE reads with MiXCR, one entry per CDR3 protein. The data contain 250,000 to 300,000 distinct CDR3 sequences, roughly 4.8% of them singletons. The chain links TRBV5-1 to TRBJ2-7; possibly TRBD1 or TRBD2 for D (5 bases each). The TCR sequence derives from a young man who received the YFV17D yellow fever vaccine. Sequenced material: CD4+ T cells sorted from PBMCs, taken on the day of the yellow fever booster vaccination. CDR3 in DNA: TGCGCCAGCAGCTTTGGGGGAGACGAGCAGTACTTC. This sequence encodes CASSFGGDEQYF.